Listed here are 26 T cell receptor beta chains from one sample, sequenced in a study of blood T cell repertoires in COVID-19. TCRdb keeps only in-frame clones here, not all; method: immunoSEQ multiplex PCR. Of 95,000 to 150,000 clones in the sample, approximately 80% were seen once. Sample: peripheral blood. These receptors were taken from a woman between 65 and 79 years old with acute or convalescent COVID-19.

The chain uses TRBV5-1 and TRBJ1-2; the match to TRBD1 covers 12 bases. The CDR3 length is 14 residues. Germline assignment: CDR1 SGHRS and CDR2 YFSETQ. V shed 5 bases and J 8 bases; nucleotides not matched to a gene: 7. CDR3 protein: CASRDGTGGVGYTF. CDR3 in DNA: TGCGCCAGCAGAGATGGGACAGGGGGCGTAGGCTACACCTTC.

This clone was detected a few times. The rearrangement uses TRBV5-4 and TRBJ1-1; D uncertain. Trimming removed 7 bases at V and 0 bases at J, with 13 bases between. CDR3 length: 14 residues. CDR1 and CDR2 from the germline V gene are SGHNT and YYREEE (reference sequence). The CDR3 protein is CASGVGRMNTEAFF. The CDR3 bases are TGTGCCAGCGGAGTTGGGAGGATGAACACTGAAGCTTTCTTT.

The chain carries TRBV11-2 and TRBJ1-4; 10 bases are a match to TRBD1. CDR1 SGHAT and CDR2 FQNNGV come from the germline V gene. The CDR3 has 17 amino acids. J gave up 2 bases and V 4 bases, and 7 bases lay outside the gene matches. CDR3 residues: CASSSLRGQGTNEKLFF. The CDR3 nucleotides are TGTGCCAGCAGCTCCCTAAGGGGACAGGGGACTAATGAAAAACTGTTTTTT.

The J gene is TRBJ1-2, the V gene TRBV7-2; D may be TRBD1 (6 bases). Germline V gene lookup returns CDR1 SGHTA and CDR2 FQGNSA. This CDR3 has 15 residues. Trimming took off 7 bases at V and 4 bases at J, with 19 bases between the two ends. As DNA, the CDR3 is TGTGCCAGCAACGTAGGGGGTTGGTCGGCCTATGGCTACACCTTC. This codes for CASNVGGWSAYGYTF.

The J gene is TRBJ1-5, the V gene TRBV19; TRBD1 might be the D (6 bases). From germline, CDR1 is LNHDA and CDR2 SQIVND (reference sequence). V was trimmed by 5 bases and J by 11 bases, leaving 16 bases between them. The CDR3 length is 13 residues. The CDR3 is CASSGGALKAQHF. CDR3 bases: TGTGCCAGTAGTGGGGGGGCCCTCAAGGCCCAGCATTTT.

V usage is TRBV10-3 and J usage is TRBJ2-7; 7 bases are a match to TRBD1. Per germline, CDR1 ENHRY and CDR2 SYGVKD. The J segment lost 4 bases and the V segment lost 7 bases, leaving 10 bases of the junction unmatched. CDR3 length: 14 amino acids. Here the CDR3 reads CAIKGTEFNYEQYF. CDR3 nucleotide sequence: TGTGCCATCAAGGGGACAGAGTTCAATTACGAGCAGTACTTC.

The V and J genes are TRBV24-1 and TRBJ2-3, with 8 bases fitting TRBD2. Germline V gives CDR1 KGHDR, CDR2 SFDVKD. This CDR3 contains 16 residues. J gave up 6 bases and V 1 base, and 8 bases lay outside the gene matches. The CDR3 coding sequence is TGTGCCACCAGTGATTTTGGGGGACTAGACCGCGATACGCAGTATTTT. Amino acid sequence: CATSDFGGLDRDTQYF.

The rearrangement joins TRBV29-1 to TRBJ1-6; 8 bases fit TRBD1. V trimming: 4 bases; J trimming: 7 bases; junction bases outside the gene matches: 3. From germline, CDR1 is SQVTM and CDR2 ANQGSEA. This CDR3 is 13 amino acids long. The CDR3 coding sequence is TGCAGCGTTGGGGCAGGGGGCAATTCACCCCTCCACTTT. Amino acid sequence: CSVGAGGNSPLHF.

The chain employs TRBV6-5 and TRBJ2-7; D possibly corresponds to TRBD1 (6 bases). The CDR3 is 15 residues long. Trimming cost V 7 bases and J 5 bases, with 21 bases left between them. The germline gives CDR1 MNHEY, CDR2 SVGAGI. CDR3 in amino acids: CASTKNPGHLDEQYF. In DNA, the CDR3 is TGTGCCAGCACCAAGAACCCGGGACATCTCGACGAGCAGTACTTC.

The rearrangement joins TRBV3-1 (or the pseudogene TRBV3-2) to TRBJ1-1; D unresolved. Germline V CDR1 and CDR2: LGHDT, YNNKEL (reference sequence). V gave up 2 bases and J gave up 4 bases, with 5 bases separating them. The CDR3 sequence is 12 residues long. CDR3 protein: CASSQFSTEAFF. In DNA form, the CDR3 reads TGTGCCAGCAGCCAATTTAGCACTGAAGCTTTCTTT.

The genes are TRBV4-3 and TRBJ2-2, with TRBD2 as a possible D gene (5 bases). This CDR3 is 16 amino acids long. The germline V gene encodes CDR1 LGHNA and CDR2 YSLEER. Trimming cost V 0 bases and J 2 bases, with 10 bases left between them. This CDR3 reads CASSQEPGVNTGELFF. CDR3 DNA: TGCGCCAGCAGCCAAGAACCCGGGGTAAACACCGGGGAGCTGTTTTTT.

In this sample, this clone turned up once. This chain's CDR3 is CASSRTGNEQYV. Here the CDR3 DNA reads TGTGCCAGCAGTAGGACAGGGAACGAGCAGTACGTC. The chain recombines TRBV6-2 or TRBV6-3 with TRBJ2-7; 8 bases are shared with TRBD1. This CDR3 contains 12 residues. The V segment lost 5 bases and the J segment 5 bases; nucleotides outside the gene matches: 2. Germline V CDR1 and CDR2: MNHEY, SVGEGT.

The genes are TRBV10-3 and TRBJ2-1; 8 positions match TRBD1. The CDR3 spans 13 residues. Per germline, CDR1 ENHRY and CDR2 SYGVKD. V was clipped by 10 bases and J by 10 bases; unmatched bases: 12. CDR3 in amino acids: CATGPTGDGEQFF. The DNA of the CDR3 is TGTGCCACTGGACCGACAGGGGACGGGGAGCAGTTCTTC.

This clone was detected a few times. The rearrangement uses TRBV2 and TRBJ1-6, with 7 bases aligning to TRBD1. CDR1 is SNHLY and CDR2 is FYNNEI in the germline V gene. J lost 9 bases, V lost 6 bases, and 5 bases had no gene match. This CDR3 has 13 residues. Written as DNA, the CDR3 is TGTGCCAGCAGACAGGGGATAGGTTCACCCCTCCACTTT. Translated, it gives CASRQGIGSPLHF.

V gene TRBV5-1 combines with J gene TRBJ1-1; D is unclear. Germline V CDR1 and CDR2: SGHRS, YFSETQ. The CDR3 totals 15 residues. V was cut by 0 bases and J by 0 bases, with 9 bases left in between. As DNA, the CDR3 is TGCGCCAGCAGCTTGGGAGCAGGATTGAACACTGAAGCTTTCTTT. It specifies CASSLGAGLNTEAFF.

With regard to this clone: Other nucleotide sequences in the sample specify the same CDR3. V usage is TRBV7-2 and J usage is TRBJ2-1; no reliable D call. This CDR3 has 15 residues. Trimming cost V 1 base and J 0 bases, with 7 bases left between them. The germline CDR1 and CDR2 sequences are SGHTA and FQGNSA. The CDR3 DNA follows: TGTGCCAGCAGCTTAGTTAGCAGCTCCTACAATGAGCAGTTCTTC. Protein: CASSLVSSSYNEQFF.

This clone appeared once. The genes are TRBV18 and TRBJ2-7; TRBD2 aligns across 7 bases. The CDR3 is 14 amino acids. V gave up 3 bases and J gave up 0 bases; unmatched junction bases: 2. Germline V gives CDR1 KGHSH, CDR2 LQKENI. The CDR3 nucleotides are TGTGCCAGCTCACCGGGACTATCCTCCTACGAGCAGTACTTC. Its protein is CASSPGLSSYEQYF. Filled out from reference TRBV18 and TRBJ2-7, the complete variable domain reads NAGVMQNPRHLVRRRGQEARLRCSPMKGHSHVYWYRQLPEEGLKFMVYLQKENIIDESGMPKERFSAEFPKEGPSILRIQQVVRGDSAAYFCASSPGLSSYEQYFGPGTRLTVT.

The V and J genes are TRBV27 and TRBJ2-3; 10 bases fit TRBD2. CDR3 length equals 16 residues. In germline, CDR1 is MNHEY, CDR2 SMNVEV (reference sequence). J gave up 2 bases and V 5 bases, and 7 bases lay outside the gene matches. The CDR3 DNA reads TGTGCCAGCAGTCCGAGCGGGGGGGCCCCCACAGATACGCAGTATTTT. Protein sequence: CASSPSGGAPTDTQYF.

The chain employs TRBV7-8 and TRBJ1-2; 7 bases match TRBD1. Germline CDR1 reads SGHVS; CDR2 reads FQNEAQ. The V gene end was trimmed by 0 bases and the J gene end by 4 bases; junction bases not matched to a gene: 14. The CDR3 has 18 amino acids. The CDR3 region is CASSLAPGQAPTTYGYTF. The CDR3 coding sequence is TGTGCCAGCAGCTTAGCCCCCGGACAGGCCCCAACAACCTATGGCTACACCTTC.

The V and J genes are TRBV27 and TRBJ1-1; TRBD1 agrees at 10 bases. This CDR3 region has 16 residues. CDR1 is MNHEY and CDR2 is SMNVEV in the germline V gene (reference sequence). V lost 2 bases to trimming and J lost 4 bases; unmatched junction nucleotides: 7. CDR3 bases: TGTGCCAGCAGTTTAACCCTGACAGGGGGCCTCACTGAAGCTTTCTTT. Residues: CASSLTLTGGLTEAFF.

This clone was counted only a few times. The chain joins TRBV7-9 to TRBJ1-2, with D uncertain. The CDR3 is made up of 13 amino acids. Germline V gene sequence: CDR1 SEHNR, CDR2 FQNEAQ (reference sequence). V was cut by 5 bases and J by 4 bases, with 11 bases left in between. In DNA form, the CDR3 reads TGTGCCAGCAGCCCCGACACGACCTATGGCTACACCTTC. This codes for CASSPDTTYGYTF.

This chain joins TRBV18 and TRBJ1-2; tentatively, D is TRBD1 (5 bases). The CDR3 is 14 residues long. Germline assignment: CDR1 KGHSH and CDR2 LQKENI. V lost 4 bases, J lost 5 bases, and 14 bases lay in between. This chain's CDR3 is CASSQSDTGYGYTF. In nucleotides, the CDR3 is TGTGCCAGCTCACAGTCGGACACTGGATATGGCTACACCTTC.

The V and J genes are TRBV9 and TRBJ2-5; 8 bases fit TRBD2. Germline CDR1 and CDR2: SGDLS and YYNGEE. The CDR3 sequence is 16 residues long. V was clipped by 0 bases and J by 1 base; unmatched bases: 5. CDR3 residues: CASSVGLAGSQETQYF. The CDR3 region has the DNA TGTGCCAGCAGCGTAGGGTTAGCGGGGAGCCAAGAGACCCAGTACTTC.

V gene TRBV7-2 combines with J gene TRBJ2-2, with 7 bases aligning to TRBD1. Germline loops: CDR1 SGHTA, CDR2 FQGNSA. This CDR3 is 16 amino acids long. Trimming cost V 6 bases and J 2 bases; bases outside gene matches: 9. CDR3 region: CASSSDRLANTGELFF. CDR3 nucleotide sequence: TGTGCCAGCAGTTCGGACAGGCTCGCTAACACCGGGGAGCTGTTTTTT.

Regarding this clone: The junction departs from the called germline gene at one end, perhaps through a read error. V usage is TRBV6-6 and J usage is TRBJ2-1; 9 positions agree with TRBD2. Germline V gives CDR1 MNHNY, CDR2 SVGAGI (reference sequence). This CDR3 is 16 amino acids long. The CDR3 is CASSPMSGGSSNEQFF. CDR3 sequence (DNA): TGTGCCAGCAGCCCGATGAGCGGGGGGTCCTCCAATGAGCAGTTCTTC.

The chain is built from TRBV18 and TRBJ2-1; 8 positions match TRBD1. V lost 4 bases to trimming and J lost 8 bases; unmatched junction nucleotides: 7. CDR3 size: 14 residues. Germline lookup yields CDR1 KGHSH and CDR2 LQKENI. The CDR3 region is CASSQGQVRYEQFF. The CDR3 bases are TGTGCCAGCTCACAGGGACAGGTTCGTTATGAGCAGTTCTTC.